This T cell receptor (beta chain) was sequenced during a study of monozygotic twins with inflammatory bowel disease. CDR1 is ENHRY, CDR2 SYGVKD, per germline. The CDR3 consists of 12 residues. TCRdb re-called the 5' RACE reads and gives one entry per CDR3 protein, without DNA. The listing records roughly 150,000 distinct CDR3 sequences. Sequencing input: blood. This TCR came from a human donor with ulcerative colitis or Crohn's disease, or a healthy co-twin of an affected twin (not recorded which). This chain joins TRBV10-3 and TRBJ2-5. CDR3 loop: CAISVKGETQYF.